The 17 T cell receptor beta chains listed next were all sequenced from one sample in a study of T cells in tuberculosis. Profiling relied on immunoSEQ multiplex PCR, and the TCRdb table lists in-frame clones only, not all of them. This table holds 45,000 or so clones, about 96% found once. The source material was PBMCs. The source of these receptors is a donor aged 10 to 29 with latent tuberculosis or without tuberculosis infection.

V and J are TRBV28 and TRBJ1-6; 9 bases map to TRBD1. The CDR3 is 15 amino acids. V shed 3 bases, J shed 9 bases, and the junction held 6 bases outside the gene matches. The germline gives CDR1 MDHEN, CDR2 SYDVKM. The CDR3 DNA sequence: TGTGCCAGCAGTTTGGCGACAGGGGGGGGTTCACCCCTCCACTTT. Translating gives CASSLATGGGSPLHF.

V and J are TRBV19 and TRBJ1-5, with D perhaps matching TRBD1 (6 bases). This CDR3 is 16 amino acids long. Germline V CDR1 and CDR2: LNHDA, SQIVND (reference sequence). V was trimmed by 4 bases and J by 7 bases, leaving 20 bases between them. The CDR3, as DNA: TGTGCCAGTAGTACCCTTGTGGCAGGTGGGGGCCAGCCCCAGCATTTT. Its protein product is CASSTLVAGGGQPQHF.

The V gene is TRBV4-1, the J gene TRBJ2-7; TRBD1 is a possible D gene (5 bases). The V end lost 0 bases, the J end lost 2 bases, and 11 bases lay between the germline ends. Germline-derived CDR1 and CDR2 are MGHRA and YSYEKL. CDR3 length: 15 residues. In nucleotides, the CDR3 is TGCGCCAGCAGCCAAGATGGGGCGTCCCCCTACGAGCAGTACTTC. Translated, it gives CASSQDGASPYEQYF.

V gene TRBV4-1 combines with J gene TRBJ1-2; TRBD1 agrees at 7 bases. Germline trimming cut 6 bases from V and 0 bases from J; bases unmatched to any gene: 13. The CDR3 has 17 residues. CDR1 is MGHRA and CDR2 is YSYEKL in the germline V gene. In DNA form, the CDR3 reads TGCGCCAGCAGATCTTACAGGGGACCTTCAGCTAACTATGGCTACACCTTC. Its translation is CASRSYRGPSANYGYTF.

The CDR3 DNA reads TGTGCCAGCAGGGATCTGGTAGGACTAGCGGCGGGGGTAACCGGGGAGCTGTTTTTT. Encoded protein: CASRDLVGLAAGVTGELFF. The chain couples TRBV13 to TRBJ2-2; 10 nucleotides match TRBD2. Unmatched junction bases numbered 18, after V lost 6 bases and J lost 5 bases. The V gene's germline CDR1 is PRHDT and CDR2 FYEKMQ (reference sequence). This CDR3 spans 19 amino acids. The variable domain in full, completed from reference TRBV13 and TRBJ2-2, reads AAGVIQSPRHLIKEKRETATLKCYPIPRHDTVYWYQQGPGQDPQFLISFYEKMQSDKGSIPDRFSAQQFSDYHSELNMSSLELGDSALYFCASRDLVGLAAGVTGELFFGEGSRLTVL.

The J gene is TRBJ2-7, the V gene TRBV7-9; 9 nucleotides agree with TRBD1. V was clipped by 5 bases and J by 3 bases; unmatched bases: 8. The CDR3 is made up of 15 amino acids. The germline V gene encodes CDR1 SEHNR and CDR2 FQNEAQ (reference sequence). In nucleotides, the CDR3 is TGTGCCAGCAGCCCACTGGGACAGGGAAACTACGAGCAGTACTTC. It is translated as CASSPLGQGNYEQYF. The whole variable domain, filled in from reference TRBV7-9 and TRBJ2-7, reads DTGVSQNPRHKITKRGQNVTFRCDPISEHNRLYWYRQTLGQGPEFLTYFQNEAQLEKSRLLSDRFSAERPKGSFSTLEIQRTEQGDSAMYLCASSPLGQGNYEQYFGPGTRLTVT.

The CDR3 loop is CASSPGTNADTQYF. CDR3 bases: TGTGCCAGCAGCCCCGGGACAAACGCAGATACGCAGTATTTT. The chain combines TRBV5-5 with TRBJ2-3; possibly TRBD1 for D (6 bases). Germline loops: CDR1 SGHKS, CDR2 YYEKEE (reference sequence). The CDR3 length is 14 residues. The V end lost 4 bases, the J end lost 4 bases, and 13 bases lay between the germline ends.

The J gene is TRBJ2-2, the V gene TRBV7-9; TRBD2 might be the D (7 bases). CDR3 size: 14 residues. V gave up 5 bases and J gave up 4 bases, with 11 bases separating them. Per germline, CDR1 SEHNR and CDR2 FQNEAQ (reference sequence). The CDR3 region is CASSRRGGTGELFF. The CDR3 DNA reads TGTGCCAGCAGCCGTAGGGGGGGCACCGGGGAGCTGTTTTTT. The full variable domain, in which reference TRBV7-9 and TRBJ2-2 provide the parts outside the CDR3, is DTGVSQNPRHKITKRGQNVTFRCDPISEHNRLYWYRQTLGQGPEFLTYFQNEAQLEKSRLLSDRFSAERPKGSFSTLEIQRTEQGDSAMYLCASSRRGGTGELFFGEGSRLTVL.

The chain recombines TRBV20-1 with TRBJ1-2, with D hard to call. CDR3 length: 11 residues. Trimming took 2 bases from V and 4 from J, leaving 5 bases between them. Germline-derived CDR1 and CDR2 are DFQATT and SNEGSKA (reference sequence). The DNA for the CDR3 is TGCAGTGCTAGAAACAGCTATGGCTACACCTTC. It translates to CSARNSYGYTF.

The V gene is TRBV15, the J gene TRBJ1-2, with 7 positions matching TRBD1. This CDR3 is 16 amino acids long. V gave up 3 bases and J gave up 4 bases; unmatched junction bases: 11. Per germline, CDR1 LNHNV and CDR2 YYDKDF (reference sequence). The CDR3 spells CATSRTPGQLLYGYTF. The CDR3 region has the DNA TGTGCCACCAGCAGGACGCCGGGACAGCTTCTCTATGGCTACACCTTC.

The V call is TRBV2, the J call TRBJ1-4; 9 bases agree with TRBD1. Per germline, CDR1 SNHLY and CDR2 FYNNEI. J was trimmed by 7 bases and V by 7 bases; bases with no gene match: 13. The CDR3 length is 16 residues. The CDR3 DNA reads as TGTGCCAGCACTTCTGAACAGGGGGCGCGCGGTGAAAAACTGTTTTTT. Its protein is CASTSEQGARGEKLFF.

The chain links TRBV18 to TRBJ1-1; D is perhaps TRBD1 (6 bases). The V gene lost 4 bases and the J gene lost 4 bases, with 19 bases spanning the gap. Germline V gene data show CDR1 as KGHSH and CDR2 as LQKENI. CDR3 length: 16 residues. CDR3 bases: TGTGCCAGCTCACTGGAAATGGGGGGCGGGGGCACTGAAGCTTTCTTT. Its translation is CASSLEMGGGGTEAFF.

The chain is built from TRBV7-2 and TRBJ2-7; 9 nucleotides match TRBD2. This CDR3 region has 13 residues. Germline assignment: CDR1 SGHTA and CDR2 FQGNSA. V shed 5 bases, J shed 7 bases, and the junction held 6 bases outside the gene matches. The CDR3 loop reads CASSPVAGGEQYF. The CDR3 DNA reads TGTGCCAGCAGCCCGGTGGCGGGGGGGGAGCAGTACTTC.

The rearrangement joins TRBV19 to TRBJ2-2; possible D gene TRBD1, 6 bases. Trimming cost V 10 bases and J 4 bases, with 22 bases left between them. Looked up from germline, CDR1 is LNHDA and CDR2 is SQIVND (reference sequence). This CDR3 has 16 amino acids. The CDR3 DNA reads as TGTGCCACGCGGAACTTGGACAGCGCTCTCACCGGGGAGCTGTTTTTT. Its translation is CATRNLDSALTGELFF.

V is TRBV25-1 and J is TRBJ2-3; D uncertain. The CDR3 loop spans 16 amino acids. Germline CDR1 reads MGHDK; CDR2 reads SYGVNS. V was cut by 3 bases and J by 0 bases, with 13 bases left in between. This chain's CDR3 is CASSEHRSPSTDTQYF. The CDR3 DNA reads TGTGCCAGCAGTGAGCACAGAAGCCCTAGCACAGATACGCAGTATTTT.

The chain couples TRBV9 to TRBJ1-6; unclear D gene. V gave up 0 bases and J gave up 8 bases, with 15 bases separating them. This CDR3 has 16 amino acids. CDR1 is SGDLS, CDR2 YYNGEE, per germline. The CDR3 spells CASSVGGGHGDSPLHF. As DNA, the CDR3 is TGTGCCAGCAGCGTAGGTGGCGGGCATGGCGATTCACCCCTCCACTTT.

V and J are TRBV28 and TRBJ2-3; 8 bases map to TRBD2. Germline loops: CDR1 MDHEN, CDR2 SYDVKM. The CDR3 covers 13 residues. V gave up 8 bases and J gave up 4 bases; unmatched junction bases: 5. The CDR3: CASVRGGPDTQYF. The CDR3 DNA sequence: TGTGCCAGCGTCCGGGGGGGCCCAGATACGCAGTATTTT.